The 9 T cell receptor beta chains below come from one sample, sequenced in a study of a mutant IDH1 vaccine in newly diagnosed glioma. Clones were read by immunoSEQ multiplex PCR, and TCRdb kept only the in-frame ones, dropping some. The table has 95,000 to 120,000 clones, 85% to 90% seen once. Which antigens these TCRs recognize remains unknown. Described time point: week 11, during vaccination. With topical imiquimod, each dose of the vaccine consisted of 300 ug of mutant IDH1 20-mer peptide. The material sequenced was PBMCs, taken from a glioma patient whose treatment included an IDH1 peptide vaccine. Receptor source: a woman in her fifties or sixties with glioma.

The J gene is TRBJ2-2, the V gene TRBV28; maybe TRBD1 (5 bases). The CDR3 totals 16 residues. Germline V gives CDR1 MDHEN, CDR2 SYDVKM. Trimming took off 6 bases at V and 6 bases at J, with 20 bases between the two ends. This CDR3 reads CASSPHSAGFAGELFF. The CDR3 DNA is TGTGCCAGCAGCCCGCATTCAGCAGGGTTCGCCGGGGAGCTGTTTTTT. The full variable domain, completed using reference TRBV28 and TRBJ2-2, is DVKVTQSSRYLVKRTGEKVFLECVQDMDHENMFWYRQDPGLGLRLIYFSYDVKMKEKGDIPEGYSVSREKKERFSLILESASTNQTSMYLCASSPHSAGFAGELFFGEGSRLTVL.

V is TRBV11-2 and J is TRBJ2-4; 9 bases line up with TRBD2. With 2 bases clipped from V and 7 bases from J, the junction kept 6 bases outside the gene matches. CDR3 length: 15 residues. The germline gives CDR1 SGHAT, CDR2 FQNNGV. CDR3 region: CASSLNLAGGNIQYF. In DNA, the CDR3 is TGTGCCAGCAGCTTAAACTTGGCGGGAGGGAACATTCAGTACTTC. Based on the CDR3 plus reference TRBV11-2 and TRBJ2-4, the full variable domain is EAGVAQSPRYKIIEKRQSVAFWCNPISGHATLYWYQQILGQGPKLLIQFQNNGVVDDSQLPKDRFSAERLKGVDSTLKIQPAKLEDSAVYLCASSLNLAGGNIQYFGAGTRLSVL.

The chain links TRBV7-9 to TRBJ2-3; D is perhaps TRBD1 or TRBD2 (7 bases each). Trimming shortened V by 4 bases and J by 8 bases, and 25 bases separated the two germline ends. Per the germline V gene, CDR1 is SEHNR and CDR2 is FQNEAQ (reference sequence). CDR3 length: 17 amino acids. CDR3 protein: CASSSFRGLAVLGTQYF. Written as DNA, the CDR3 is TGTGCCAGCAGCTCCTTTAGGGGGCTAGCGGTACTAGGTACGCAGTATTTT.

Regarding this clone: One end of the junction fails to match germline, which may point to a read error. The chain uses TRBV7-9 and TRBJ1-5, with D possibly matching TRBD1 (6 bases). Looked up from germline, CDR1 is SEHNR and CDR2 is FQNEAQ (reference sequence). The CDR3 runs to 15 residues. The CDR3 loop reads CARSLGGHSNQPQHF. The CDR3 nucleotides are TGTGCCAGAAGCTTGGGGGGGCATAGCAATCAGCCCCAGCATTTT.

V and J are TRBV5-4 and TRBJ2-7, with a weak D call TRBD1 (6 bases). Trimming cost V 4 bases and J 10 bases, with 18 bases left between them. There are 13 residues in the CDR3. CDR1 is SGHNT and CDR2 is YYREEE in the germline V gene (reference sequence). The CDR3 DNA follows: TGTGCCAGCAGCATCCGGACAGCCCTGAAACAGTACTTC. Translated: CASSIRTALKQYF. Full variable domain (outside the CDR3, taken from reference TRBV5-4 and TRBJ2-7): ETGVTQSPTHLIKTRGQQVTLRCSSQSGHNTVSWYQQALGQGPQFIFQYYREEENGRGNFPPRFSGLQFPNYSSELNVNALELDDSALYLCASSIRTALKQYFGPGTRLTVT.

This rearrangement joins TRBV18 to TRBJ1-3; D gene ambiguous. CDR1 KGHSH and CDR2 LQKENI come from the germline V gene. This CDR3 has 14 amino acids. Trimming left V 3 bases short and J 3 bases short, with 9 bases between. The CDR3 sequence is CASSPEVGGNTIYF. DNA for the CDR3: TGTGCCAGCTCACCGGAAGTGGGTGGAAACACCATATATTTT.

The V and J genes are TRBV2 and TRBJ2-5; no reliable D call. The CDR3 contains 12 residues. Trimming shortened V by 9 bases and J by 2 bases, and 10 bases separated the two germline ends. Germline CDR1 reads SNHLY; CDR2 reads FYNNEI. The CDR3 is CASRRRQETQYF. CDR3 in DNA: TGTGCCAGTCGGCGGAGACAAGAGACCCAGTACTTC.

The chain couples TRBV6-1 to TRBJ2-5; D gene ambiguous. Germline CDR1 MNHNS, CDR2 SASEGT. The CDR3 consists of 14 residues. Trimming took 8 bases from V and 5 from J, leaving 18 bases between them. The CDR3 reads CASEAATLGETQYF. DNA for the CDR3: TGTGCCAGCGAGGCGGCCACCCTCGGGGAGACCCAGTACTTC.

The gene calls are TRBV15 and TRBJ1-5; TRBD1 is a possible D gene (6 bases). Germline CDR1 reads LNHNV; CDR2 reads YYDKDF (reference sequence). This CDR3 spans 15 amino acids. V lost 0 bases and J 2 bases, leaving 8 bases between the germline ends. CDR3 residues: CATSRDRQGNQPQHF. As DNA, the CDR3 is TGTGCCACCAGCAGAGATCGACAGGGCAATCAGCCCCAGCATTTT.